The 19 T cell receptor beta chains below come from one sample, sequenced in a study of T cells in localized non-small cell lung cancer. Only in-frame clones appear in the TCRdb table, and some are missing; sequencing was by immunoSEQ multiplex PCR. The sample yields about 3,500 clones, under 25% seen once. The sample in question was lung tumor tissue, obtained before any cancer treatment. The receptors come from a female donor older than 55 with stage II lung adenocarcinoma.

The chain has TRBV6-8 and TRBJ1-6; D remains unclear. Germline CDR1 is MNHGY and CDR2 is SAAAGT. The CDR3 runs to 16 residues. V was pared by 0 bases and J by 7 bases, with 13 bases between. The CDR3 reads CASSYSILVGNSPLHF. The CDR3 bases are TGTGCCAGCAGTTACTCGATTCTTGTCGGGAATTCACCCCTCCACTTT.

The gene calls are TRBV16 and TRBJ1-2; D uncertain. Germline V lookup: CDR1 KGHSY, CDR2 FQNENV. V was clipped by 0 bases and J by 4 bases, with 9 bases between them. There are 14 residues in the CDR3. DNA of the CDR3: TGTGCCAGCAGCCAATCTGGACGGAGCTATGGCTACACCTTC. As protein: CASSQSGRSYGYTF.

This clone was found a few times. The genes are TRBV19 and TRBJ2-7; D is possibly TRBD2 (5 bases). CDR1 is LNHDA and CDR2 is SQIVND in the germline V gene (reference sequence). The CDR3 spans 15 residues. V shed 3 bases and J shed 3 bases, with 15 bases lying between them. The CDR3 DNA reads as TGTGCCAGTAGTATCATGGCGGGCGGAGACTACGAGCAGTACTTC. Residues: CASSIMAGGDYEQYF.

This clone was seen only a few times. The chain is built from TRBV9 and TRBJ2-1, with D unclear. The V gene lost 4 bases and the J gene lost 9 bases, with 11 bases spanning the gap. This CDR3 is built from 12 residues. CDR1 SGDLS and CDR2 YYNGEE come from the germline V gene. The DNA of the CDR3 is TGTGCCAGCAGCTTAGCCCAAGGTGAGCAGTTCTTC. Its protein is CASSLAQGEQFF.

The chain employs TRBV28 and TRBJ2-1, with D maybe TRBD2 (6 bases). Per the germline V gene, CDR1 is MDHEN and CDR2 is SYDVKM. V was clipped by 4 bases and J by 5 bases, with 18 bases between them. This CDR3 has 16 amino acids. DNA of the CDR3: TGTGCCAGCAGTTCCCGTGGAGGGAGGATCGACAATGAGCAGTTCTTC. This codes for CASSSRGGRIDNEQFF.

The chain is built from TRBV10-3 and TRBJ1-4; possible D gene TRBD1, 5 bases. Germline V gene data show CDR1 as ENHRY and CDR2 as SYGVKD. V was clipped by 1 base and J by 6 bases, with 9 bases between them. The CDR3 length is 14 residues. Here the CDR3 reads CAISEWGGDEKLFF. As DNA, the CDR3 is TGTGCCATCAGTGAGTGGGGGGGAGATGAAAAACTGTTTTTT.

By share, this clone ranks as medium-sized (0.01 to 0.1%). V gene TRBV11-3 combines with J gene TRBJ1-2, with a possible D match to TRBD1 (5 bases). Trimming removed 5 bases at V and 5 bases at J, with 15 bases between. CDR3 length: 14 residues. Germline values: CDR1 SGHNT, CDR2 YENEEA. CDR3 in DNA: TGTGCCAGCAGCCTCCACAGGACCGGGTATGGCTACACCTTC. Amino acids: CASSLHRTGYGYTF.

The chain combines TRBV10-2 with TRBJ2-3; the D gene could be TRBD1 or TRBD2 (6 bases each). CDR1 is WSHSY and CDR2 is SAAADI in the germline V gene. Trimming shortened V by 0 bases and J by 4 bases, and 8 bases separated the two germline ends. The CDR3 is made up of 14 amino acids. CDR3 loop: CASSESGGPDTQYF. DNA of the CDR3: TGCGCCAGCAGTGAGTCGGGGGGCCCAGATACGCAGTATTTT.

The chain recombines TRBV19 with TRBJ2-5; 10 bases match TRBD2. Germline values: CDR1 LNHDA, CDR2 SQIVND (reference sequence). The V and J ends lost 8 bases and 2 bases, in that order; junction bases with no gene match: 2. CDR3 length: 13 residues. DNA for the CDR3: TGTGCCAGTTCTAGCGGGAGTCAAGAGACCCAGTACTTC. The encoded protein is CASSSGSQETQYF.

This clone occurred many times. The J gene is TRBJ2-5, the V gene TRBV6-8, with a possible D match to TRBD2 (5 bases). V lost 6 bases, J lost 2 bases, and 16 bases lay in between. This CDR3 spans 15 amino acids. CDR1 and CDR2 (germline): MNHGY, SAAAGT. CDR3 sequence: CASSYPQEAQETQYF. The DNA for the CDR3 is TGTGCCAGCAGCTACCCCCAGGAGGCTCAAGAGACCCAGTACTTC.

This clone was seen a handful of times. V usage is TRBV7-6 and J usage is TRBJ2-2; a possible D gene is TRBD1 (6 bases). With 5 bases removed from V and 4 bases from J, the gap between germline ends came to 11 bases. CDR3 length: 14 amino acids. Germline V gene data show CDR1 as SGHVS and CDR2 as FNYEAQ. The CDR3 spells CASSVQGSTGELFF. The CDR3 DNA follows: TGTGCCAGCAGCGTACAGGGTTCCACCGGGGAGCTGTTTTTT.

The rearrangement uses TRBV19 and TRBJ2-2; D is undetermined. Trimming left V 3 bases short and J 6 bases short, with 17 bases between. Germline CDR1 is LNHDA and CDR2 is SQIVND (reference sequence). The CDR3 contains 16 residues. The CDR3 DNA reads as TGTGCCAGTAGTATTGTAGGGTATGGGATGCCCGGGGAGCTGTTTTTT. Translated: CASSIVGYGMPGELFF. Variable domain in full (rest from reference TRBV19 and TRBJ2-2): DGGITQSPKYLFRKEGQNVTLSCEQNLNHDAMYWYRQDPGQGLRLIYYSQIVNDFQKGDIAEGYSVSREKKESFPLTVTSAQKNPTAFYLCASSIVGYGMPGELFFGEGSRLTVL.

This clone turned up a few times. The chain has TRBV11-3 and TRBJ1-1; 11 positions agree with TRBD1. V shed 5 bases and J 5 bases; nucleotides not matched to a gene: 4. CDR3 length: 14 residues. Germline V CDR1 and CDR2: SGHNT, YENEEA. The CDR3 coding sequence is TGTGCCAGCAGCCGGGACAGGGGGGGAACTGAAGCTTTCTTT. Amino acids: CASSRDRGGTEAFF.

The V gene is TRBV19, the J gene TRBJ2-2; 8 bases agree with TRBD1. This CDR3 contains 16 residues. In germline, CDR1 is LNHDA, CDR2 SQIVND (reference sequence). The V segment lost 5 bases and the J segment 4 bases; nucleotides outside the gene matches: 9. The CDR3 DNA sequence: TGTGCCAGTAGTCCTCGGGCAGGGGGCTTCACCGGGGAGCTGTTTTTT. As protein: CASSPRAGGFTGELFF. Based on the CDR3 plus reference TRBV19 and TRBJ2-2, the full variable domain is DGGITQSPKYLFRKEGQNVTLSCEQNLNHDAMYWYRQDPGQGLRLIYYSQIVNDFQKGDIAEGYSVSREKKESFPLTVTSAQKNPTAFYLCASSPRAGGFTGELFFGEGSRLTVL.

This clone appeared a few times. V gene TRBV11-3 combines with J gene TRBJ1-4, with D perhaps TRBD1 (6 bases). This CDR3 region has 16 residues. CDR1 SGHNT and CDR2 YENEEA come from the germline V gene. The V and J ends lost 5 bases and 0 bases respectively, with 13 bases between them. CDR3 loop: CASSSRGETTNEKLFF. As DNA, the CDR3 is TGTGCCAGCAGCAGCAGGGGAGAGACAACTAATGAAAAACTGTTTTTT.

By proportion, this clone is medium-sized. CDR3 coding DNA: TGTGCCAGCAGCAAAGGGGGAGGGGCCTATGAGCAGTTCTTC. Residues: CASSKGGGAYEQFF. The V and J genes are TRBV6-8 and TRBJ2-1, with a weak D call TRBD2 (7 bases). V was pared by 6 bases and J by 8 bases, with 17 bases between. CDR3 length: 14 amino acids. Per the germline V gene, CDR1 is MNHGY and CDR2 is SAAAGT.

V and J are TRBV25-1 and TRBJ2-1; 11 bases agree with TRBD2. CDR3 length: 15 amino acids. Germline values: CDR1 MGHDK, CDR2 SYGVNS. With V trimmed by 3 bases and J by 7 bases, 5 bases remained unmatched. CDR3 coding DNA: TGTGCCAGCAGTGATACTAGCGGGAGTTGGAATGAGCAGTTCTTC. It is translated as CASSDTSGSWNEQFF.

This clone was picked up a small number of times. CDR3 protein: CASSRLVEVGELFF. The CDR3 DNA reads TGTGCCAGCAGTAGGCTAGTTGAGGTCGGGGAGCTGTTTTTT. The V and J genes are TRBV6-8 and TRBJ2-2; no firm D call. The CDR3 extends over 14 amino acids. V was shortened by 5 bases and J by 7 bases, with 14 bases between the two germline ends. Germline lookup yields CDR1 MNHGY and CDR2 SAAAGT.

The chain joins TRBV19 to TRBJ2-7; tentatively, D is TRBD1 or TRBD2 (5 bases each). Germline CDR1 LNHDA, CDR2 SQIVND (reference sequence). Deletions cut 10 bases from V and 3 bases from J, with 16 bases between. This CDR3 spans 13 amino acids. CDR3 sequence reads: CATNRGLGYEQYF. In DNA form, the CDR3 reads TGTGCCACCAACCGGGGCCTAGGCTACGAGCAGTACTTC.